This T cell receptor (beta chain) is from a study of cytomegalovirus exposure and HLA in healthy donors. The PCR made use of 60 Vbeta and 13 Jbeta primers. Some clones are missing from TCRdb's copy, which holds only in-frame ones; the method was immunoSEQ multiplex PCR. The table shows 150,000 to 200,000 clones, with 65% to 85% occurring only once. Study conclusions and caveats: The majority of CMV-associated TCR beta chains were reported as apparently HLA-restricted in a later analysis. Some TCR beta chains (roughly 160 of them) were listed as cytomegalovirus-associated. Common viral pathogens (according to a later analysis) appeared linked to several of the most significant clusters. Later genetic work tied a missense DCLRE1C variant to beta-chain V and J trimming.

In the case of this clone: The antigen is not known.

Germline CDR1 SGDLS, CDR2 YYNGEE. With 4 bases clipped from V and 3 bases from J, the junction kept 22 bases outside the gene matches. The CDR3 runs to 20 residues. The sequenced material came from PBMCs. The receptor's source is a man aged 18 to 29 in good health and CMV-seronegative. The V and J genes are TRBV9 and TRBJ2-3, with TRBD2 identical over 8 bases. The CDR3 region has the DNA TGTGCCAGCAGCCCCTCGATAGGGCTAGCGGGCCGAACGAGGACAGATACGCAGTATTTT. Translating it yields CASSPSIGLAGRTRTDTQYF.